Listed below are T cell receptor beta chains from one sample, sequenced in a study of blood T cell repertoires in COVID-19. Clones were sequenced by immunoSEQ multiplex PCR, and TCRdb holds only the in-frame ones, with some missing. The profile covers under 350,000 clones, with approximately 91% appearing a single time and 1.7% taken by the ten largest. Sample: PBMCs or T cells enriched from blood (not recorded which). All receptors derive from a woman aged 40 to 50 who had recovered from COVID-19. CDR3s include the opening cysteine and the closing phenylalanine or tryptophan. Each record gives: clone size, D gene, J gene, V gene, CDR3 DNA, CDR3 protein. The D gene is left open where the match is weak. Size is omitted from some rows. Given values are once, few, many or a class for expanded clones.

>NA|TRBD2|TRBJ2-1|TRBV4-1
TGCGCCAGCAGCCAAGTTGGGACTATCACCAATGAGCAGTTCTTC
CASSQVGTITNEQFF
>NA|NA|TRBJ1-1|TRBV5-1
TGCGCCAGCAGCCTACTCGGCGGTCGGGTCAGGGTAAACACTGAAGCTTTCTTT
CASSLLGGRVRVNTEAFF
>NA|TRBD1|TRBJ1-2|TRBV5-1
TGCGCCAGCAGCCCGACAGGGGGGCAGGGTAATGGCTACACCTTC
CASSPTGGQGNGYTF
>once|NA|TRBJ2-1|TRBV12-2
TGTGCAAGTCGTTCGGGACTAGCGTTCCGGGAAACCTACAATGAGCAGTTCTTC
CASRSGLAFRETYNEQFF
>NA|NA|TRBJ1-1|TRBV3-1/TRBV3-2
TGTGCCAGCAGCCAAGGCCAACAGGTTCGGTACACTGAAGCTTTCTTT
CASSQGQQVRYTEAFF
>few|NA|TRBJ1-5|TRBV30
TGTGCCTGGAACAGGGACGGTGGCAATCAGCCCCAGCATTTT
CAWNRDGGNQPQHF
>NA|NA|TRBJ1-5|TRBV5-5
TGTGCCAGCAGCTTGGTGAGCGCGGAGCAGCCCCAGCATTTT
CASSLVSAEQPQHF
>NA|TRBD1|TRBJ1-4|TRBV9
TGTGCCAGCAGCGCCGGACAGGGCGGCGAAAAACTGTTTTTT
CASSAGQGGEKLFF
>NA|TRBD1|TRBJ1-3|TRBV19
TGTGCCAGCCGCGAACAGGGGTTTACTGGAAACACCATATATTTT
CASREQGFTGNTIYF
>NA|NA|TRBJ2-2|TRBV4-3
TGCGCCAGCAGCCCCGGGGGGCCCGGGGAGCTGTTTTTT
CASSPGGPGELFF
>NA|NA|TRBJ1-4|TRBV4-1
TGCGCCAGCAGCCACCGGTACCTAAAGGGGGAAAAACTGTTTTTT
CASSHRYLKGEKLFF
>once|NA|TRBJ1-1|TRBV3-1/TRBV3-2
TGTGCCAGCAGCCCGCGGACTCCCTCGAAGAACACTGAAGCTTTCTTT
CASSPRTPSKNTEAFF
>NA|NA|TRBJ2-1|TRBV3-1/TRBV3-2
TGTGCCAGCAGCCCCGGGACAATCTACAATGAGCAGTTCTTC
CASSPGTIYNEQFF
>NA|NA|TRBJ1-5|TRBV3-1/TRBV3-2
TGTGCCAGCAGCCCCGTCGGGGGTCGGCAGCCCCAGCATTTT
CASSPVGGRQPQHF
>NA|NA|TRBJ2-5|TRBV5-1
TGCGCCAGCAGCTTGGATCCCTCCCAAGAGACCCAGTACTTC
CASSLDPSQETQYF
>NA|TRBD2|TRBJ2-7|TRBV5-1
TGCGCCAGCACTCTGGGAGGGCAAGGGTACGAGCAGTACTTC
CASTLGGQGYEQYF
>NA|TRBD1|TRBJ1-2|TRBV27
TGTGCCAGCAGTTTCTCGGGACAGGCGTACTATGGCTACACCTTC
CASSFSGQAYYGYTF
>NA|NA|TRBJ1-2|TRBV2
TGTGCCAGCAGTGAAGCGCCGGGGGGCGATGGCTACACCTTC
CASSEAPGGDGYTF
>NA|TRBD1|TRBJ1-1|TRBV14
TGTGCCAGCAGCTCCCGACAGGGAAACATGAACACTGAAGCTTTCTTT
CASSSRQGNMNTEAFF
>NA|NA|TRBJ2-7|TRBV6-6
TGTGCCAGCAGGACCCAGGGGAGGGCCTACGAGCAGTACTTC
CASRTQGRAYEQYF